Listed below are T cell receptor beta chains from one sample, sequenced in a study of blood T cell repertoires in COVID-19. Produced via immunoSEQ multiplex PCR; TCRdb's table is partial and in-frame only. The sample lists over 70,000 clones, approximately 76% occurring once. The sequenced material came from peripheral blood. These receptors all come from a man aged 65-85 years with active or convalescent COVID-19. The CDR3 runs from the conserved cysteine through the conserved F or W. Fields, in order: V gene, clone size, D gene, CDR3 length, J gene, CDR3 protein, CDR3 DNA. The D gene is left open where the match is weak. Clone sizes are given selectively: once, few, many, or a class where the clone is expanded.

V: TRBV11-2
size: few
D: TRBD1
length: 16
J: TRBJ1-1
CDR3: CASSYRPGQGNTEAFF
DNA: TGTGCCAGCAGCTACCGACCGGGACAGGGGAACACTGAAGCTTTCTTT

V: TRBV27
size: NA
D: NA
length: 13
J: TRBJ1-6
CDR3: CASRKYGDSPLHF
DNA: TGTGCCAGCAGGAAATACGGGGATTCACCCCTCCACTTT

V: TRBV5-1
size: NA
D: NA
length: 13
J: TRBJ1-4
CDR3: CASREGVNEKLFF
DNA: TGCGCCAGCAGGGAAGGGGTTAATGAAAAACTGTTTTTT

V: TRBV7-2
size: NA
D: TRBD2
length: 15
J: TRBJ2-1
CDR3: CASSLQAGGHNEQFF
DNA: TGTGCCAGCAGCTTACAGGCGGGGGGACACAATGAGCAGTTCTTC

V: TRBV2
size: NA
D: TRBD1
length: 15
J: TRBJ1-4
CDR3: CASSPTGGFNEKLFF
DNA: TGTGCCAGCAGCCCGACAGGGGGCTTCAATGAAAAACTGTTTTTT

V: TRBV19
size: NA
D: TRBD2
length: 15
J: TRBJ2-3
CDR3: CASSTLAGALDTQYF
DNA: TGTGCCAGTAGTACACTAGCGGGGGCCCTAGATACGCAGTATTTT

V: TRBV28
size: NA
D: TRBD1
length: 14
J: TRBJ1-2
CDR3: CASSSQGTNYGYTF
DNA: TGTGCCAGCAGTTCACAGGGGACCAACTATGGCTACACCTTC

V: TRBV9
size: NA
D: TRBD1
length: 15
J: TRBJ2-1
CDR3: CASSPRQGGYNEQFF
DNA: TGTGCCAGCAGCCCCCGACAGGGGGGTTACAATGAGCAGTTCTTC

V: TRBV11-2
size: NA
D: TRBD1
length: 16
J: TRBJ2-1
CDR3: CASSHLPGQGSREQFF
DNA: TGTGCCAGCAGCCATCTACCGGGACAGGGTTCTAGAGAGCAGTTCTTC

V: TRBV6-1
size: NA
D: NA
length: 15
J: TRBJ1-6
CDR3: CASSDIFRSNSPLHF
DNA: TGTGCCAGCAGTGACATATTCAGGTCAAATTCACCCCTCCACTTT

V: TRBV28
size: NA
D: NA
length: 16
J: TRBJ1-3
CDR3: CASKPLQGRSGNTIYF
DNA: TGTGCCAGCAAACCCCTACAGGGTAGGAGTGGAAACACCATATATTTT

V: TRBV7-9
size: NA
D: TRBD2
length: 13
J: TRBJ2-4
CDR3: CASTVAGVNIQYF
DNA: TGTGCCAGCACCGTAGCGGGGGTAAACATTCAGTACTTC

V: TRBV5-4
size: NA
D: NA
length: 14
J: TRBJ1-6
CDR3: CASSLQGSNSPLHF
DNA: TGTGCCAGCAGCCTTCAGGGCTCTAATTCACCCCTCCACTTT

V: TRBV19
size: NA
D: NA
length: 14
J: TRBJ2-3
CDR3: CASSIPGGPDTQYF
DNA: TGTGCCAGTAGTATCCCCGGGGGGCCAGATACGCAGTATTTT

V: TRBV3-1/TRBV3-2
size: NA
D: NA
length: 12
J: TRBJ2-1
CDR3: CASSQETQGWFF
DNA: TGTGCCAGCAGCCAAGAGACCCAGGGGTGGTTCTTC

V: TRBV29-1
size: NA
D: NA
length: 13
J: TRBJ2-7
CDR3: CSVELGGLYEQYF
DNA: TGCAGCGTTGAACTCGGAGGGCTCTACGAGCAGTACTTC

V: TRBV5-4
size: many
D: TRBD1
length: 15
J: TRBJ2-2
CDR3: CASSFQGVYTGELFF
DNA: TGTGCCAGCAGCTTTCAGGGGGTGTACACCGGGGAGCTGTTTTTT

V: TRBV28
size: NA
D: NA
length: 18
J: TRBJ2-1
CDR3: CASSPVRGGDRFLNEQFF
DNA: TGTGCCAGCAGTCCGGTTAGGGGGGGGGACAGGTTCCTCAATGAGCAGTTCTTC

V: TRBV2
size: NA
D: TRBD1
length: 12
J: TRBJ1-1
CDR3: CASSEWDSKAFF
DNA: TGTGCCAGCAGTGAGTGGGACAGCAAAGCTTTCTTT

V: TRBV13
size: NA
D: NA
length: 14
J: TRBJ1-2
CDR3: CASSLGKGAAVGTF
DNA: TGTGCCAGCAGCTTAGGCAAAGGGGCCGCGGTCGGCACTTTC

V: TRBV11-3
size: NA
D: NA
length: 13
J: TRBJ1-2
CDR3: CASSLDHYYGYTF
DNA: TGTGCCAGCAGCTTAGATCATTACTATGGCTACACCTTC

V: TRBV30
size: NA
D: NA
length: 15
J: TRBJ1-2
CDR3: CAWSTKTQPYYGYTF
DNA: TGTGCCTGGAGTACAAAGACACAACCCTATTATGGCTACACCTTC

V: TRBV5-5
size: few
D: NA
length: 15
J: TRBJ2-7
CDR3: CASSFYTGQIGEQYF
DNA: TGTGCCAGCAGCTTCTATACAGGCCAAATCGGCGAGCAGTACTTC

V: TRBV2
size: NA
D: TRBD2
length: 15
J: TRBJ2-5
CDR3: CASSEERGAFETQYF
DNA: TGTGCCAGCAGTGAGGAGCGGGGGGCATTCGAGACCCAGTACTTC

V: TRBV6-2/TRBV6-3
size: NA
D: TRBD1
length: 16
J: TRBJ1-4
CDR3: CASSPGTGGGGEKLFF
DNA: TGTGCCAGCAGTCCCGGGACAGGCGGGGGGGGTGAAAAACTGTTTTTT

V: TRBV11-3
size: NA
D: NA
length: 13
J: TRBJ1-2
CDR3: CASSFPGKTDYTF
DNA: TGTGCCAGCAGCTTCCCAGGGAAGACGGACTACACCTTC

V: TRBV12-3/TRBV12-4
size: NA
D: NA
length: 13
J: TRBJ1-6
CDR3: CASSLDRRSPLHF
DNA: TGTGCCAGCAGTTTGGACAGAAGATCACCCCTCCACTTT

V: TRBV11-2
size: NA
D: NA
length: 14
J: TRBJ1-1
CDR3: CASSLMSGNTEAFF
DNA: TGTGCCAGCAGCTTGATGTCGGGGAACACTGAAGCTTTCTTT

V: TRBV29-1
size: NA
D: NA
length: 13
J: TRBJ1-2
CDR3: CSVEQGFNYGYTF
DNA: TGCAGCGTAGAACAGGGATTTAACTATGGCTACACCTTC

V: TRBV11-2
size: NA
D: TRBD1
length: 16
J: TRBJ2-1
CDR3: CASRPTGGSSYNEQFF
DNA: TGTGCCAGCAGGCCGACAGGGGGTAGCTCCTACAATGAGCAGTTCTTC

V: TRBV24-1
size: NA
D: NA
length: 15
J: TRBJ2-1
CDR3: CATSGRGLSSNEQFF
DNA: TGTGCCACCAGTGGCCGGGGACTCTCTTCCAATGAGCAGTTCTTC

V: TRBV13
size: NA
D: TRBD2
length: 15
J: TRBJ2-3
CDR3: CASSLGLAGGPTQYF
DNA: TGTGCCAGCAGCTTAGGGCTAGCGGGGGGGCCTACGCAGTATTTT

V: TRBV7-9
size: NA
D: TRBD1
length: 16
J: TRBJ1-1
CDR3: CASSVNRGLIGTEAFF
DNA: TGTGCCAGCAGCGTAAACAGGGGCTTGATTGGGACTGAAGCTTTCTTT

V: TRBV5-1
size: NA
D: TRBD1
length: 15
J: TRBJ1-1
CDR3: CASSLAGQGTDEAFF
DNA: TGCGCCAGCAGCTTGGCCGGACAGGGGACGGATGAAGCTTTCTTT

V: TRBV27
size: NA
D: TRBD1
length: 14
J: TRBJ1-5
CDR3: CASYIQGVVEPQHF
DNA: TGTGCCAGCTACATTCAGGGGGTGGTGGAGCCCCAGCATTTT

V: TRBV6-5
size: NA
D: TRBD1
length: 15
J: TRBJ2-5
CDR3: CASSLDAQGYGTQYF
DNA: TGTGCCAGCAGTTTGGATGCACAGGGGTATGGGACCCAGTACTTC

V: TRBV7-3
size: NA
D: NA
length: 11
J: TRBJ2-5
CDR3: CASRRVGTQYF
DNA: TGTGCCAGCAGAAGAGTTGGGACCCAGTACTTC

V: TRBV19
size: NA
D: NA
length: 13
J: TRBJ1-2
CDR3: CASNMVRDYGYTF
DNA: TGTGCCAGTAATATGGTTCGAGACTATGGCTACACCTTC

V: TRBV6-5
size: NA
D: TRBD1
length: 14
J: TRBJ1-2
CDR3: CASSSNLSGGGYTF
DNA: TGTGCCAGCAGTTCGAACCTTTCAGGGGGTGGCTACACCTTC

V: TRBV19
size: NA
D: NA
length: 13
J: TRBJ2-1
CDR3: CASSPNRDNEQFF
DNA: TGTGCCAGTAGTCCTAACAGGGACAATGAGCAGTTCTTC

V: TRBV12-3/TRBV12-4
size: NA
D: TRBD1
length: 13
J: TRBJ1-1
CDR3: CAVTGQSNTEAFF
DNA: TGTGCCGTCACGGGACAGAGTAACACTGAAGCTTTCTTT

V: TRBV7-8
size: once
D: NA
length: 16
J: TRBJ1-3
CDR3: CASSFQGVGPGNTIYF
DNA: TGTGCCAGCAGCTTTCAAGGAGTGGGTCCTGGAAACACCATATATTTT

V: TRBV28
size: few
D: NA
length: 14
J: TRBJ2-7
CDR3: CASSSSTGDYEQYF
DNA: TGTGCCAGCAGTTCCTCTACTGGAGACTACGAGCAGTACTTC

V: TRBV5-4
size: few
D: TRBD1
length: 15
J: TRBJ1-6
CDR3: CASSPGQGRNSPLHF
DNA: TGTGCCAGCAGCCCCGGACAGGGACGTAATTCACCCCTCCACTTT

V: TRBV28
size: NA
D: TRBD1
length: 14
J: TRBJ1-6
CDR3: CASGAGTGISPLHF
DNA: TGTGCCAGCGGCGCCGGGACAGGGATCTCACCCCTCCACTTT

V: TRBV24-1
size: NA
D: TRBD1
length: 13
J: TRBJ1-1
CDR3: CAIQGGQGTEAFF
DNA: TGTGCCATACAGGGAGGACAGGGCACTGAAGCTTTCTTT

V: TRBV10-3
size: few
D: TRBD1
length: 12
J: TRBJ2-5
CDR3: CAISGQGETQYF
DNA: TGTGCCATCAGTGGACAGGGGGAGACCCAGTACTTC

V: TRBV2
size: NA
D: TRBD1
length: 13
J: TRBJ2-7
CDR3: CASRGTGVYEQYF
DNA: TGTGCCAGCAGAGGGACAGGGGTATACGAGCAGTACTTC

V: TRBV11-2
size: NA
D: NA
length: 15
J: TRBJ1-6
CDR3: CASSLAGVDNSPLHF
DNA: TGTGCCAGCAGCTTAGCCGGGGTAGATAATTCACCCCTCCACTTT

V: TRBV5-1
size: NA
D: TRBD1
length: 13
J: TRBJ2-5
CDR3: CASSLGQGKTQYF
DNA: TGCGCCAGCAGCTTGGGACAGGGAAAGACCCAGTACTTC

V: TRBV15
size: NA
D: NA
length: 14
J: TRBJ1-1
CDR3: CATSGGEGHTEAFF
DNA: TGTGCCACCAGCGGAGGGGAGGGGCACACTGAAGCTTTCTTT

V: TRBV12-3/TRBV12-4
size: NA
D: NA
length: 13
J: TRBJ1-5
CDR3: CASSQEIGQPQHF
DNA: TGTGCCAGCAGTCAGGAAATCGGTCAGCCCCAGCATTTT

V: TRBV5-8
size: few
D: TRBD1
length: 16
J: TRBJ2-1
CDR3: CASSWSRDSRPNEQFF
DNA: TGTGCCAGCAGCTGGAGCCGGGACAGCCGCCCTAATGAGCAGTTCTTC

V: TRBV12-5
size: NA
D: TRBD2
length: 21
J: TRBJ2-5
CDR3: CASGLATIPGLAGAPGETQYF
DNA: TGTGCTAGTGGTTTGGCAACCATTCCGGGACTAGCGGGGGCCCCAGGGGAGACCCAGTACTTC

V: TRBV6-5
size: NA
D: NA
length: 13
J: TRBJ2-4
CDR3: CASSIDRTNIQYF
DNA: TGTGCCAGCAGCATAGACAGAACAAACATTCAGTACTTC

V: TRBV5-4
size: NA
D: NA
length: 10
J: TRBJ1-1
CDR3: CASSGTGTVF
DNA: TGTGCCAGCAGCGGTACAGGCACAGTCTTT